The T cell receptor (beta chain) described here comes from a study of T cell repertoires in cytomegalovirus infection (dated by TCRdb to about 2019). At the level of the whole study: Donor HLA type was relevant to the analysis, because carriage of CMV infection together with the matching HLA type was indicated by public TCR beta signatures. General findings and caveats noted by the study authors: The ex vivo response was dominated by HLA-C-restricted CMV-specific TCR beta clonotypes, which also provided the single most frequent clonotype in two of eight donors. Carriers of CMV infection plus the relevant HLA type were discriminated by the cumulative frequency of public TCR beta family members in the study cohort and in an independent roughly 320-donor cohort.

These reads were obtained on an Illumina HiSeq 1500. TCRdb cleaned the public reads at Q25 with fastp, built clones with MiXCR and kept in-frame beta chains. Every distinct CDR3 protein forms one entry, paired with its most common genes and DNA. The sample has about 740,000 distinct CDR3 sequences on record, roughly a third of them singletons. Clones ranked in the top ten supply more than 2.5% of the sample. This clonotype has only a few counts. What antigen it recognizes has not been identified. Within one base of it there is no much larger clone, and no base qualities were kept. Including cysteine and phenylalanine, the CDR3 has 15 amino acids. CDR3 DNA only is kept here, 45 bases in frame from base 1. The CDR1 and CDR2 encoded by the germline V gene are SGDLS and YYNGEE. Deletion took 3 bases off V and 0 bases off J, with a span of 10 bases between the germline ends.

Material: PBMCs. This TCR was sampled from a human donor in good health (CMV status not recorded). Some clones in this sample may be carry-over from other donors' samples. This chain is built from TRBV9 and TRBJ1-3; perhaps TRBD1 is the D gene, with 5 bases matching. The CDR3 protein sequence reads: CASSATASSGNTIYF. The DNA sequence follows: TGTGCCAGCAGCGCGACAGCGTCCTCTGGAAACACCATATATTTT.